What follows are 5 T cell receptor beta chains derived from one specimen sequenced in a study of cytomegalovirus exposure and HLA in healthy donors (dated by TCRdb to 2017 to 2019). Library preparation was by the immunoSEQ multiplex PCR assay. The multiplex PCR relied on a mix of 60 forward primers for TCR Vbeta segments and 13 reverse primers for TCR Jbeta segments. In its TCRdb copy, this immuneACCESS table keeps in-frame sequences only and misses some clones. Where compared with another copy, unresolved V genes explain less than half of these, and the others have no known cause. This sample is represented by some 76,000 clones; about nine tenths of them were singletons. The ten largest make up 1.5% to 2% of the sample. What was sequenced was PBMCs. These receptors were obtained from a woman between 25 and 40 years old in good health and CMV-seronegative.

V is TRBV7-2 and J is TRBJ2-3, with TRBD2 identical over 10 bases. The CDR3 runs to 16 residues. Germline-derived CDR1 and CDR2 are SGHTA and FQGNSA. V lost 3 bases to trimming and J lost 2 bases; unmatched junction nucleotides: 5. The CDR3 spells CASSLRGLANTDTQYF. CDR3 sequence (DNA): TGTGCCAGCAGCTTGAGGGGACTAGCGAACACAGATACGCAGTATTTT.

The genes are TRBV19 and TRBJ2-1; possibly TRBD2 for D (5 bases). V was cut by 4 bases and J by 10 bases, with 8 bases left in between. This CDR3 comprises 11 residues. The V gene's germline CDR1 is LNHDA and CDR2 SQIVND (reference sequence). The CDR3 region is CASSTAGEQFF. CDR3 bases: TGTGCCAGTAGTACCGCGGGCGAGCAGTTCTTC. Together with reference TRBV19 and TRBJ2-1, the CDR3 gives the full variable domain: DGGITQSPKYLFRKEGQNVTLSCEQNLNHDAMYWYRQDPGQGLRLIYYSQIVNDFQKGDIAEGYSVSREKKESFPLTVTSAQKNPTAFYLCASSTAGEQFFGPGTRLTVL.

This chain uses TRBV28 with TRBJ1-1; 7 bases line up with TRBD1. This CDR3 has 14 residues. V was clipped by 5 bases and J by 5 bases; unmatched bases: 8. Germline V lookup: CDR1 MDHEN, CDR2 SYDVKM. The DNA of the CDR3 is TGTGCCAGCAGTCCGCTGACAGGGAGGACTGAAGCTTTCTTT. It codes for CASSPLTGRTEAFF.

The chain carries TRBV7-2 and TRBJ2-2; D might be TRBD1 (6 bases). The V gene lost 4 bases and the J gene lost 3 bases, with 12 bases spanning the gap. Germline CDR1 and CDR2: SGHTA and FQGNSA. The CDR3 runs to 15 residues. CDR3 coding DNA: TGTGCCAGCAGCTCACAGGGTATACACACCGGGGAGCTGTTTTTT. Its protein product is CASSSQGIHTGELFF.

The genes are TRBV7-9 and TRBJ2-3, with D perhaps matching TRBD2 (5 bases). The CDR3 covers 14 residues. With 5 bases removed from V and 7 bases from J, the gap between germline ends came to 16 bases. Germline V gene lookup returns CDR1 SEHNR and CDR2 FQNEAQ (reference sequence). DNA of the CDR3: TGTGCCAGCAGCCTACTAGAGGGATCATATACGCAGTATTTT. Translation gives CASSLLEGSYTQYF.